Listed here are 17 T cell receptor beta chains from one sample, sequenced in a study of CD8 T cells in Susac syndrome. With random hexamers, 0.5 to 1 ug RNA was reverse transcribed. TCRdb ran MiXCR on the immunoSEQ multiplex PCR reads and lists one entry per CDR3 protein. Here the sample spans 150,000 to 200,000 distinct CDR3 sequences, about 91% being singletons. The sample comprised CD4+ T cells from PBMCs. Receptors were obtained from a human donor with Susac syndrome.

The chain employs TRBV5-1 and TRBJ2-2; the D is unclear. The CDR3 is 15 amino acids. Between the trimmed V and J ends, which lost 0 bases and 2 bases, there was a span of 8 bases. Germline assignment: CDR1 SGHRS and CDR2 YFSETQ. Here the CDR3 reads CASSLVAGNTGELFF. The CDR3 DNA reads TGCGCCAGCAGCTTGGTGGCAGGCAACACCGGGGAGCTGTTTTTT.

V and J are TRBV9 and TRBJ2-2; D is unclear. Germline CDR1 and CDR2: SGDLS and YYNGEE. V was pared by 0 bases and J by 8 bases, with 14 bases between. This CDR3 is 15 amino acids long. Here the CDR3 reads CASSVDTGKTGELFF. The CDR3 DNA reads TGTGCCAGCAGCGTAGATACCGGAAAAACGGGGGAGCTGTTTTTT.

CDR3 DNA sequence: TGTGCCAGCAGCTTAGAGGGCGGGAGGGCCACCTACGAGCAGTACTTC. It yields the protein CASSLEGGRATYEQYF. The chain carries TRBV11-2 and TRBJ2-7, with TRBD2 matching over 9 bases. CDR1 SGHAT and CDR2 FQNNGV come from the germline V gene. This CDR3 is 16 amino acids long. The J segment lost 2 bases and the V segment lost 0 bases, leaving 5 bases of the junction unmatched.

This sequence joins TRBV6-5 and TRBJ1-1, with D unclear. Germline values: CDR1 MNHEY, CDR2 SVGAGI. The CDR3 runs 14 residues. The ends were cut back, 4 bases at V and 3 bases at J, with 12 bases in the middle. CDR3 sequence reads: CASSSLNADTEAFF. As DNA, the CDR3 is TGTGCCAGCAGTTCCCTTAATGCTGACACTGAAGCTTTCTTT.

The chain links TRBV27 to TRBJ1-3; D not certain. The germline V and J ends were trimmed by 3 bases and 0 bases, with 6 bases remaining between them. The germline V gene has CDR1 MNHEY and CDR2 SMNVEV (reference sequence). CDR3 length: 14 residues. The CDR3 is CASSLRNSGNTIYF. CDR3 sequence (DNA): TGTGCCAGCAGTTTGAGAAACTCTGGAAACACCATATATTTT.

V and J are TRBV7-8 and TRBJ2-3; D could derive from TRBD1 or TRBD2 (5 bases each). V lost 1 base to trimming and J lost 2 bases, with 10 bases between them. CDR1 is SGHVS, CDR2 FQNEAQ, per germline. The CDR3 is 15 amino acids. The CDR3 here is CASSLVGALTDTQYF. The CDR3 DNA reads TGTGCCAGCAGCTTAGTCGGGGCACTCACAGATACGCAGTATTTT. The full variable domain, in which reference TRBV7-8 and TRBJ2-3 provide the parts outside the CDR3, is GAGVSQSPRYKVAKRGQDVALRCDPISGHVSLFWYQQALGQGPEFLTYFQNEAQLDKSGLPSDRFFAERPEGSVSTLKIQRTQQEDSAVYLCASSLVGALTDTQYFGPGTRLTVL.

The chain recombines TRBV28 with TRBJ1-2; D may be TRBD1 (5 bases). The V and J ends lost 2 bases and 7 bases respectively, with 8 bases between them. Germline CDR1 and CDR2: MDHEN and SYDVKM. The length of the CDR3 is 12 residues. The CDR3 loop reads CASSLVGLGYTF. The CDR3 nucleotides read TGTGCCAGCAGTTTAGTGGGGCTTGGCTACACCTTC.

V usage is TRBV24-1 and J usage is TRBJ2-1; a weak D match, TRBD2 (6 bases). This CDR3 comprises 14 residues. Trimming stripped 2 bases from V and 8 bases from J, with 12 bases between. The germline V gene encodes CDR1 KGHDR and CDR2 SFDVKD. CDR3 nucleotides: TGTGCCACCAGTGATTCAGGGAGGTCGGATGAGCAGTTCTTC. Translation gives CATSDSGRSDEQFF.

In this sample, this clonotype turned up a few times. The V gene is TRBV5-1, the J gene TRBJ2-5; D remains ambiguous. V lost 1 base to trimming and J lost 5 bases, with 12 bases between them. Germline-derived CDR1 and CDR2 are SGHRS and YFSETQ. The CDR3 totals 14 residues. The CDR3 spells CASSLKGRRETQYF. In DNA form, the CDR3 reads TGCGCCAGCAGCTTGAAGGGTCGAAGGGAGACCCAGTACTTC.

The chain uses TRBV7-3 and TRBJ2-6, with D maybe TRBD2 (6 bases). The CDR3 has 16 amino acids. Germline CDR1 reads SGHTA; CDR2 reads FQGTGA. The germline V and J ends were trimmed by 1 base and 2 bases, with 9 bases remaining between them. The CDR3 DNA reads TGTGCCAGCAGCTTAATCGGGGGACCTGGGGCCAACGTCCTGACTTTC. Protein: CASSLIGGPGANVLTF.

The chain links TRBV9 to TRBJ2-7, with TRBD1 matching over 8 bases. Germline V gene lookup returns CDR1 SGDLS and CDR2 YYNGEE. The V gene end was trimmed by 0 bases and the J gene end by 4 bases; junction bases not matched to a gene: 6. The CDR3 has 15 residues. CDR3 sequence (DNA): TGTGCCAGCAGCGTAGCGGACAGGGAATTTTACGAGCAGTACTTC. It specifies CASSVADREFYEQYF.

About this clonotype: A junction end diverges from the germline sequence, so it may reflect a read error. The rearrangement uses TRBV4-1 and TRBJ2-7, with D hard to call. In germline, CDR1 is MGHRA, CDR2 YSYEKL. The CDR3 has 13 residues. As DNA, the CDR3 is TGCGCCAGCAGCCAAGTTCACGGCAGGATAGTGGACTTC. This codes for CASSQVHGRIVDF.

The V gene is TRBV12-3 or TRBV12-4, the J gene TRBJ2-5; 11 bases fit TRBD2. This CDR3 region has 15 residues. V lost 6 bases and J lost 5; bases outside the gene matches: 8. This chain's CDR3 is CASRQTSGEWETQYF. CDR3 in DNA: TGTGCCAGCAGGCAGACTAGCGGGGAATGGGAGACCCAGTACTTC.

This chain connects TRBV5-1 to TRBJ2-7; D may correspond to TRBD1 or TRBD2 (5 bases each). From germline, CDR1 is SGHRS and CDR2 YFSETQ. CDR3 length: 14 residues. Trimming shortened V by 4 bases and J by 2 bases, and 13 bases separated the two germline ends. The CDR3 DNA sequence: TGCGCCAGCAGCCCCCCGGGGCCTCCCTACGAGCAGTACTTC. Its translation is CASSPPGPPYEQYF.

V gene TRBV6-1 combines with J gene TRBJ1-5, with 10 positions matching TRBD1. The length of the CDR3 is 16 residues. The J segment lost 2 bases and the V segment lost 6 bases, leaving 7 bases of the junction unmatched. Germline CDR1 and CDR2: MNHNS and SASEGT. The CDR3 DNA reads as TGTGCCAGCAGCCGTGGACAGGGGGTAGGCAATCAGCCCCAGCATTTT. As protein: CASSRGQGVGNQPQHF.

The CDR3, as DNA: TGTGCCAGCAGTTTCGGCAGGGGGCTACGAGAAGCTTTCTTT. This encodes CASSFGRGLREAFF. V and J are TRBV12-3 or TRBV12-4 and TRBJ1-1; 8 bases are shared with TRBD1. V was pared by 3 bases and J by 8 bases, with 8 bases of the junction left unmatched. The CDR3 is 14 amino acids.

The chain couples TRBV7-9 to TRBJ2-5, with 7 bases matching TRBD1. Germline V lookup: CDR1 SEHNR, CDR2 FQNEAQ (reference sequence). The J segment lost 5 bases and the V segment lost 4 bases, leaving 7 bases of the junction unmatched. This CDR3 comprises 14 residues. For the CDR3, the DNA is TGTGCCAGCAGCTCCCCGGCCAGGGGGGAGACCCAGTACTTC. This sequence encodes CASSSPARGETQYF. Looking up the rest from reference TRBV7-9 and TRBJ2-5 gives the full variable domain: DTGVSQNPRHKITKRGQNVTFRCDPISEHNRLYWYRQTLGQGPEFLTYFQNEAQLEKSRLLSDRFSAERPKGSFSTLEIQRTEQGDSAMYLCASSSPARGETQYFGPGTRLLVL.